This record covers a single TCR beta chain. This sample stems from a study of blood T cell repertoires in COVID-19. Study-wide background: Acute and convalescent COVID-19 samples came from the United States, Italy and Spain. Sample material is recorded as cDNA or gDNA derived from T cells, B-cell-depleted T cells, or PBMCs.

Original analysis: Researchers report that nucleated cell counts were estimated from reference gene primer amplification. Here immunoSEQ multiplex PCR was the method, and the copy in TCRdb shows in-frame clones only, minus some. V, J and clone size are taken as reported in that table, and D and trimming were inferred from the DNA itself. Among 190,000 or so clones listed, about nine tenths were seen once. From germline, CDR1 is KGHSH and CDR2 LQKENI. CDR3 length equals 15 residues. V lost 6 bases, J lost 2 bases, and 11 bases lay in between. The V and J genes are TRBV18 and TRBJ2-6; a possible D gene is TRBD1 (6 bases). This clonotype was obtained from a woman in her 70s with acute or convalescent COVID-19. Sequencing used peripheral blood. CDR3 DNA sequence: TGTGCCAGCTCCCCGAACAGGGCTGGGGCCAACGTCCTGACTTTC. Encoded protein: CASSPNRAGANVLTF.